A selection of T cell receptor beta chains follows, all from one sample in a study of T cell responses to AZD1222 COVID-19 vaccine. The table came from immunoSEQ multiplex PCR; TCRdb's copy has only in-frame clones and leaves some out. The sample holds 150,000 to 200,000 clones, around nine tenths seen once. The material was peripheral blood, obtained on day 0 of AZD1222 vaccination. Receptors originate from an adult in good health. CDR3s include the opening cysteine and the closing phenylalanine or tryptophan. Each record gives: J gene, V gene, CDR3 protein.

TRBJ2-5 TRBV2 CASAGTREGPRGETQYF
TRBJ2-3 TRBV5-4 CASSLQDPSTDTQYF
TRBJ1-2 TRBV15 CATSRDLDNYGYTF
TRBJ1-6 TRBV19 CASNKGYNSPLHF
TRBJ2-7 TRBV27 CASSPGTVSYEQYF
TRBJ1-1 TRBV7-8 CASSLEGNTEAFF
TRBJ2-1 TRBV7-9 CASGPYRESSYNEQFF
TRBJ1-4 TRBV5-6 CASSEDRGNEKLFF
TRBJ1-2 TRBV6-2/TRBV6-3 CASSHVGDGYTF
TRBJ1-2 TRBV12-3/TRBV12-4 CASSRDVYGYTF
TRBJ1-2 TRBV29-1 CSAVWGHPYGYTF
TRBJ2-7 TRBV11-2 CASSPRTGGSSYEQYF
TRBJ1-6 TRBV5-1 CASRVAGTVNNSPLHF
TRBJ1-5 TRBV6-2/TRBV6-3 CASSSQDFKPQHF
TRBJ1-1 TRBV3-1/TRBV3-2 CASSSAPVNTEAFF
TRBJ1-6 TRBV9 CASSVDMGQSLAPLHF
TRBJ2-4 TRBV6-5 CASSYLGPGAKNIQYF
TRBJ2-1 TRBV6-4 CASSDPLAVSYNEQFF
TRBJ2-1 TRBV12-5 CASGLAIAGRTNEQFF
TRBJ2-1 TRBV5-1 CASSLVETSGTYNEQFF
TRBJ2-5 TRBV18 CASSSDRGKTQYF
TRBJ1-6 TRBV2 CASRMTGSPLHF
TRBJ1-2 TRBV3-1/TRBV3-2 CASSPIGTGERVYGYTF
TRBJ2-1 TRBV19 CASSLGLAGNEQFF
TRBJ1-1 TRBV7-9 CASSPALNTEAFF
TRBJ2-3 TRBV7-2 CASSPGLAGLDTQYF
TRBJ1-1 TRBV3-1/TRBV3-2 CASSPVPGQGPRTEAFF
TRBJ1-2 TRBV5-1 CASSLGGPGDGYTF